The text below deals with one T cell receptor (beta chain). Its antigen is unknown. This specimen belongs to a study of response to subunit inactivated influenza vaccine. Whole-study results and caveats: New T cells are recruited in small numbers by each seasonal influenza vaccination, according to the authors' suggestion.

Using its own MiXCR run on the RT-PCR reads, TCRdb lists one record per CDR3 protein. The sample carries under 550,000 distinct CDR3 sequences, approximately 7.6% recorded once. The material was PBMCs from blood, obtained less than 25 months after vaccination. This TCR came from a man aged 45 to 75 who received an inactivated influenza vaccine.

The DNA for the CDR3 is TGTGCCAGCAGAAGCCCCCGACAGAAATACAATGAGCAGTTCTTC. Its translation: CASRSPRQKYNEQFF. The chain combines TRBV25-1 with TRBJ2-1; weak D call: TRBD1 (5 bases). V was clipped by 6 bases and J by 4 bases, with 16 bases between them. The CDR3 length is 15 residues. Germline CDR1 is MGHDK and CDR2 is SYGVNS.